This is a list of T cell receptor beta chains from one sample in a study of a mutant IDH1 vaccine in newly diagnosed glioma. Assay: immunoSEQ multiplex PCR; the TCRdb copy retains only in-frame clones and omits some. The sample has around 53,000 clones; roughly 84% are singletons. No antigen has been assigned to these receptors. This material consisted of PBMCs, taken from a glioma patient whose treatment included an IDH1 peptide vaccine. The receptors shown here come from a man aged 40-49 years with glioma. Each CDR3 is given with its conserved first and last residue. For some rows the clone size is stated as once, few or many, or as a class when expanded; others skip it.

clone size: few
J gene: TRBJ1-6
V gene: TRBV2
CDR3 protein: CASSVIQGSSPLHF

clone size: .
J gene: TRBJ2-7
V gene: TRBV19
CDR3 protein: CATAEQGAVNEQYF

clone size: .
J gene: TRBJ2-7
V gene: TRBV19
CDR3 protein: CASSPGLAGSTYEQYF

clone size: .
J gene: TRBJ1-6
V gene: TRBV9
CDR3 protein: CASSVAGTTRRNSPLHF

clone size: few
J gene: TRBJ1-1
V gene: TRBV9
CDR3 protein: CASSPHIGRNTEAFF

clone size: once
J gene: TRBJ1-5
V gene: TRBV18
CDR3 protein: CASSPTRDRVGQPQHF

clone size: .
J gene: TRBJ2-7
V gene: TRBV27
CDR3 protein: CASTLPRTGRVPLHYEQYF

clone size: .
J gene: TRBJ1-2
V gene: TRBV2
CDR3 protein: CASSEVAGPGDYGYTF

clone size: .
J gene: TRBJ2-5
V gene: TRBV5-5
CDR3 protein: CASSLIGGNDQETQYF

clone size: .
J gene: TRBJ1-4
V gene: TRBV5-6
CDR3 protein: CASSLKGAREKLFF

clone size: .
J gene: TRBJ2-1
V gene: TRBV4-2
CDR3 protein: CASSQGLTSGPRSNEQFF

clone size: .
J gene: TRBJ1-2
V gene: TRBV5-6
CDR3 protein: CASSRTHYGYTF

clone size: once
J gene: TRBJ2-5
V gene: TRBV18
CDR3 protein: CASSLNRETQYF

clone size: .
J gene: TRBJ2-7
V gene: TRBV5-6
CDR3 protein: CASSLYHEQYF

clone size: .
J gene: TRBJ2-5
V gene: TRBV6-1
CDR3 protein: CASSPRLIGEETQYF

clone size: .
J gene: TRBJ1-3
V gene: TRBV6-5
CDR3 protein: CASSGQGRNTIYF

clone size: .
J gene: TRBJ2-5
V gene: TRBV2
CDR3 protein: CASSEALRGGQETQYF

clone size: .
J gene: TRBJ1-2
V gene: TRBV5-6
CDR3 protein: CASSLEPGVYGYTF

clone size: .
J gene: TRBJ1-3
V gene: TRBV29-1
CDR3 protein: CSVAGGGGNTIYF

clone size: .
J gene: TRBJ2-5
V gene: TRBV4-2
CDR3 protein: CASSQEARQEQTQYF

clone size: .
J gene: TRBJ1-6
V gene: TRBV7-9
CDR3 protein: CASSVTGGGSPLHF

clone size: .
J gene: TRBJ1-1
V gene: TRBV29-1
CDR3 protein: CSVEWGGGRLTEAFF

clone size: .
J gene: TRBJ2-7
V gene: TRBV7-9
CDR3 protein: CASSPRGEQYF

clone size: .
J gene: TRBJ1-1
V gene: TRBV27
CDR3 protein: CASSPRQGRRTEAFF

clone size: .
J gene: TRBJ1-2
V gene: TRBV15
CDR3 protein: CATSSGGQLLHGYTF

clone size: .
J gene: TRBJ2-2
V gene: TRBV5-4
CDR3 protein: CASSPTRNTGELFF

clone size: .
J gene: TRBJ1-6
V gene: TRBV19
CDR3 protein: CASMDSSYNSPLHF

clone size: .
J gene: TRBJ2-5
V gene: TRBV18
CDR3 protein: CASLRGGLAETQYF

clone size: .
J gene: TRBJ1-1
V gene: TRBV7-9
CDR3 protein: CASRKREAVEAFF

clone size: .
J gene: TRBJ2-7
V gene: TRBV19
CDR3 protein: CASSRDRIPYEQYF

clone size: .
J gene: TRBJ1-4
V gene: TRBV7-2
CDR3 protein: CASSFLGHSNEKLFF

clone size: .
J gene: TRBJ1-1
V gene: TRBV2
CDR3 protein: CASRAGAWNTEAFF

clone size: .
J gene: TRBJ2-2
V gene: TRBV19
CDR3 protein: CASSKQGHTGELFF

clone size: .
J gene: TRBJ2-2
V gene: TRBV6-5
CDR3 protein: CASSYSRGQNTGELFF

clone size: .
J gene: TRBJ1-2
V gene: TRBV6-5
CDR3 protein: CASSWDRNYGYTF

clone size: .
J gene: TRBJ1-2
V gene: TRBV5-4
CDR3 protein: CASSLDRGSNYGYTF

clone size: .
J gene: TRBJ1-5
V gene: TRBV19
CDR3 protein: CASSDRGIWNQPQHF

clone size: .
J gene: TRBJ2-5
V gene: TRBV10-3
CDR3 protein: CAIREEGGGTQYF

clone size: few
J gene: TRBJ1-1
V gene: TRBV11-3
CDR3 protein: CASSLDGRGGNTEAFF

clone size: .
J gene: TRBJ2-1
V gene: TRBV11-3
CDR3 protein: CASSLWDSEENEQFF

clone size: .
J gene: TRBJ1-1
V gene: TRBV27
CDR3 protein: CASSLGPGRNTEAFF

clone size: .
J gene: TRBJ2-5
V gene: TRBV20-1
CDR3 protein: CSARGGETQYF

clone size: .
J gene: TRBJ1-2
V gene: TRBV4-3
CDR3 protein: CASSQSVGEPSGYTF

clone size: .
J gene: TRBJ2-7
V gene: TRBV15
CDR3 protein: CATSRDAGFYEQYF

clone size: once
J gene: TRBJ1-1
V gene: TRBV25-1
CDR3 protein: CASSVGGNTEAFF

clone size: .
J gene: TRBJ1-4
V gene: TRBV7-2
CDR3 protein: CASSLAGLGEKLFF

clone size: .
J gene: TRBJ1-3
V gene: TRBV30
CDR3 protein: CARGVRNTIYF

clone size: .
J gene: TRBJ1-1
V gene: TRBV5-5
CDR3 protein: CASSLAGVTEAFF

clone size: few
J gene: TRBJ1-3
V gene: TRBV19
CDR3 protein: CASCSPYRGCGNTIYF

clone size: .
J gene: TRBJ2-6
V gene: TRBV5-1
CDR3 protein: CASREGLTSGANVLTF

clone size: .
J gene: TRBJ2-7
V gene: TRBV6-5
CDR3 protein: CASSYRAGGPYEQYF

clone size: .
J gene: TRBJ2-7
V gene: TRBV7-9
CDR3 protein: CASSFQAGYEQYF

clone size: .
J gene: TRBJ2-5
V gene: TRBV14
CDR3 protein: CASSPGGAGETQYF

clone size: few
J gene: TRBJ1-1
V gene: TRBV18
CDR3 protein: CASSHTQDGNTEAFF

clone size: few
J gene: TRBJ2-7
V gene: TRBV2
CDR3 protein: CASAVGRYEQYF